This TCR beta chain was identified during a study of CD8+ T cells in alopecia areata. Across the whole study: Each of the treated patients was given oral tofacitinib, 5 to 10 mg twice daily, for moderate-to-severe alopecia areata. Study observations and caveats: An increase in clonality over normal scalp was evident in lesional scalp, especially alopecia totalis/universalis.

RNA was isolated and reverse transcribed to cDNA, the sequencing template. The data were produced by immunoSEQ multiplex PCR, yet TCRdb's version contains in-frame clones alone and is incomplete. The repertoire holds around 190,000 clones, with more than 55% as singletons. From germline, CDR1 is SGDLS and CDR2 YYNGEE. CDR3 size: 12 residues. Trimming took 3 bases from V and 6 from J, leaving 9 bases between them. Treatment indicated: oral pan-JAK inhibitor, 5-10 mg twice daily. As concerns this clone: Antigen: not known.

This chain joins TRBV9 and TRBJ2-5; the D call may be TRBD1 or TRBD2 (5 bases each). The sequence was obtained from a human donor with alopecia areata. Here the sequenced sample was CD4+ T cells sorted from blood, taken at week 4, from a patient treated with tofacitinib. The CDR3 loop reads CASSATGQTQYF. In DNA, the CDR3 is TGTGCCAGCAGCGCAACGGGGCAGACCCAGTACTTC.